The 13 T cell receptor beta chains reported below all come from one sample, sequenced in a study of graft-versus-host responses after intestinal transplantation. These TCRs are of unknown antigen specificity. Assay used: immunoSEQ multiplex PCR; TCRdb lists only in-frame clones, some missing. The sample has about 120,000 clones; 85% to 95% are singletons. The sequencing here drew on unstimulated CD8+ T cells sorted from spleen or lymph node cells, taken before intestinal transplant. The receptors shown here come from a human donor who received an intestinal transplant.

The V call is TRBV9, the J call TRBJ2-7; TRBD1 or TRBD2 may be the D gene (6 bases each). With 3 bases removed from V and 2 bases from J, the gap between germline ends came to 15 bases. The germline V gene encodes CDR1 SGDLS and CDR2 YYNGEE. CDR3 size: 15 residues. For the CDR3, the DNA is TGTGCCAGCAGCGGGCCCGGGGGCGGTCCCTACGAGCAGTACTTC. Its protein product is CASSGPGGGPYEQYF.

The J gene is TRBJ2-1, the V gene TRBV11-3; TRBD2 aligns across 11 bases. The CDR3 has 15 residues. The ends lost 6 bases at V and 4 bases at J; junction bases unmatched: 5. The germline gives CDR1 SGHNT, CDR2 YENEEA. CDR3 sequence: CASSSGLAEYNEQFF. In nucleotides, the CDR3 is TGTGCCAGCAGTTCGGGACTAGCGGAGTACAATGAGCAGTTCTTC.

The genes are TRBV6-1 and TRBJ1-1, with 12 bases lining up with TRBD1. Germline assignment: CDR1 MNHNS and CDR2 SASEGT. The ends lost 3 bases at V and 3 bases at J; junction bases unmatched: 11. The CDR3 totals 18 residues. The CDR3 DNA reads as TGTGCCAGCAGTGAGCGGGACAGGGGGCGGGAACTTGACACTGAAGCTTTCTTT. This codes for CASSERDRGRELDTEAFF.

Only one count was recorded for this clone. The V and J genes are TRBV5-4 and TRBJ2-7; 14 positions agree with TRBD2. The CDR3 covers 18 residues. V lost 3 bases and J lost 3; bases outside the gene matches: 11. Looked up from germline, CDR1 is SGHNT and CDR2 is YYREEE (reference sequence). The CDR3 loop reads CASSSSLGGLAGVYEQYF. As DNA, the CDR3 is TGTGCCAGCAGCTCGAGTCTAGGGGGACTAGCGGGAGTCTACGAGCAGTACTTC.

The chain carries TRBV7-9 and TRBJ2-1, with D unresolved. This CDR3 spans 10 amino acids. V lost 3 bases to trimming and J lost 9 bases, with 3 bases between them. Germline V gene data show CDR1 as SEHNR and CDR2 as FQNEAQ (reference sequence). The CDR3 DNA reads TGTGCCAGCAGCTTTACTGAGCAGTTCTTC. It yields the protein CASSFTEQFF.

The J gene is TRBJ1-1, the V gene TRBV2, with D possibly matching TRBD1 (6 bases). The CDR3 runs to 15 residues. The V and J ends lost 3 bases and 4 bases respectively, with 15 bases between them. Germline assignment: CDR1 SNHLY and CDR2 FYNNEI. CDR3 sequence reads: CASSDVTGRSTEAFF. CDR3 sequence (DNA): TGTGCCAGCAGTGACGTTACAGGGAGGAGCACTGAAGCTTTCTTT.

This clone was counted only a few times. This chain uses TRBV19 with TRBJ1-5; 9 positions match TRBD1. CDR1 is LNHDA, CDR2 SQIVND, per germline (reference sequence). V dropped 5 bases and J dropped 1; count of bases not matched to a gene: 3. The CDR3 totals 15 residues. The chain's CDR3 is CASSWTGESNQPQHF. The CDR3 nucleotides read TGTGCCAGTAGTTGGACAGGGGAAAGCAATCAGCCCCAGCATTTT.

The rearrangement links TRBV7-9 to TRBJ1-2; D ambiguous. CDR3 length equals 14 residues. Germline-derived CDR1 and CDR2 are SEHNR and FQNEAQ (reference sequence). V lost 5 bases to trimming and J lost 2 bases, with 12 bases between them. CDR3: CASSPRSRNYGYTF. CDR3 coding DNA: TGTGCCAGCAGCCCCCGGTCTCGGAACTATGGCTACACCTTC.

The count of this clone is one. The chain joins TRBV5-1 to TRBJ2-1, with TRBD1 matching over 9 bases. Germline V gene lookup returns CDR1 SGHRS and CDR2 YFSETQ. The CDR3 is made up of 15 amino acids. The V gene end was trimmed by 0 bases and the J gene end by 3 bases; junction bases not matched to a gene: 1. The CDR3 DNA reads as TGCGCCAGCAGCTTGGGGACAGGGGTCTACAATGAGCAGTTCTTC. Translation gives CASSLGTGVYNEQFF.

The chain couples TRBV30 to TRBJ2-2, with D unresolved. The CDR3 totals 11 residues. CDR1 and CDR2 (germline): GTSNPN, SVGIG (reference sequence). V was cut by 3 bases and J by 6 bases, with 5 bases left in between. The CDR3 DNA is TGTGCCTGGAGCCAACCCGGGGAGCTGTTTTTT. Residues: CAWSQPGELFF.

The chain is built from TRBV9 and TRBJ2-1, with D possibly TRBD2 on 6 matching bases. This CDR3 has 18 amino acids. Germline-derived CDR1 and CDR2 are SGDLS and YYNGEE. Trimming removed 4 bases at V and 8 bases at J, with 28 bases between. The CDR3 region has the DNA TGTGCCAGCAGCCCACCTTGGGAGGTTGGATTGCGTTTCGATGAGCAGTTCTTC. As protein: CASSPPWEVGLRFDEQFF.

This clone came up once. This chain joins TRBV6-1 and TRBJ2-1; D not certain. Germline V gives CDR1 MNHNS, CDR2 SASEGT. The CDR3 has 15 residues. V lost 11 bases and J 4 bases, leaving 21 bases between the germline ends. The CDR3 bases are TGTGCCGTCTTTAAGGCAGGTATGATATACAATGAGCAGTTCTTC. This encodes CAVFKAGMIYNEQFF.

This clone was observed a few times. The rearrangement joins TRBV10-1 to TRBJ1-1; no firm D call. This CDR3 is built from 13 residues. Trimming pared 8 bases from V and 1 base from J, leaving 11 bases between. Germline V lookup: CDR1 WNHNN, CDR2 SYGVQD (reference sequence). Here the CDR3 reads CASSEGRNTEAFF. DNA for the CDR3: TGCGCCAGCTCCGAGGGAAGGAACACTGAAGCTTTCTTT.